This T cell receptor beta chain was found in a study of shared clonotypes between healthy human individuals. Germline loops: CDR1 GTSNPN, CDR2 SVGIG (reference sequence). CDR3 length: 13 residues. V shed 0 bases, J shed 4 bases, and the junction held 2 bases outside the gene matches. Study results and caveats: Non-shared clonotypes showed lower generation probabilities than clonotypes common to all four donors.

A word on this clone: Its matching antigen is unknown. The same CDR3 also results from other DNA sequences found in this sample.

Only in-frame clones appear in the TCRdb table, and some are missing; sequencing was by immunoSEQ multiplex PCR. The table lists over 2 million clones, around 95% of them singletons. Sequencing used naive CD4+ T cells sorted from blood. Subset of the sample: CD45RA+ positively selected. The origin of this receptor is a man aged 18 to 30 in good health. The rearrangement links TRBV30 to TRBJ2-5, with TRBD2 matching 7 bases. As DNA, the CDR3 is TGTGCCTGGAGTGTAAGACTAGCAGAGACCCAGTACTTC. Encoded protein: CAWSVRLAETQYF. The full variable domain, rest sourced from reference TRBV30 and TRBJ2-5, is SQTIHQWPATLVQPVGSPLSLECTVEGTSNPNLYWYRQAAGRGLQLLFYSVGIGQISSEVPQNLSASRPQDRQFILSSKKLLLSDSGFYLCAWSVRLAETQYFGPGTRLLVL.